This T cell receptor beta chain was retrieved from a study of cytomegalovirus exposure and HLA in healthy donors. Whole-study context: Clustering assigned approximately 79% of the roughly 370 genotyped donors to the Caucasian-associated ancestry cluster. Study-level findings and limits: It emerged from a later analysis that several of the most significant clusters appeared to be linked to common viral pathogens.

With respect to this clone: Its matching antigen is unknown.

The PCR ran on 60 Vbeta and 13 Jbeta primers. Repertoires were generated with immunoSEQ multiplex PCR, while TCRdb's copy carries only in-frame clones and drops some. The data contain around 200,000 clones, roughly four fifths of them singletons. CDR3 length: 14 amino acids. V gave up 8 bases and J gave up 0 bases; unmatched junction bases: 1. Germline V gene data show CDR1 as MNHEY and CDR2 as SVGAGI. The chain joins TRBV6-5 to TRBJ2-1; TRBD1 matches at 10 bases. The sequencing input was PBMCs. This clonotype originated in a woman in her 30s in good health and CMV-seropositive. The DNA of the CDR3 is TGTGCCAGCGGACAGGGGGGCTCCTACAATGAGCAGTTCTTC. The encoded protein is CASGQGGSYNEQFF.